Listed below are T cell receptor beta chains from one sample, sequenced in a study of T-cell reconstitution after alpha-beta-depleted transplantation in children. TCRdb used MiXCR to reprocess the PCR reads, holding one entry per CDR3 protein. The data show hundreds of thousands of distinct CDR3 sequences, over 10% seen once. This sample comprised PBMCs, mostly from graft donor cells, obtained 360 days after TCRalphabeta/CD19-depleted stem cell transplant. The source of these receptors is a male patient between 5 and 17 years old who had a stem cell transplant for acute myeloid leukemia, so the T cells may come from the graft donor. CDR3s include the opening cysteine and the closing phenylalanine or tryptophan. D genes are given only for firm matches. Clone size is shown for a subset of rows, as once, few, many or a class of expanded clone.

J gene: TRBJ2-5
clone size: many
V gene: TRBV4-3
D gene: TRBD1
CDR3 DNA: TGCGCCAGCAGCCATTACAGGGGGTACCAAGAGACCCAGTACTTC
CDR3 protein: CASSHYRGYQETQYF

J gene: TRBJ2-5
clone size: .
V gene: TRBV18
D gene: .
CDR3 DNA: TGTGCCAGCTCACCCCCGGGACGAAGCCAGGAGACCCAGTACTTC
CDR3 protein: CASSPPGRSQETQYF

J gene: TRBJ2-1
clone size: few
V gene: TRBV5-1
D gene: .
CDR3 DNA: TGCGCCAGCAGGGTCCTCGGGACTGCTCTCTTCTCCGGAAACAATGAGCAGTTCTTC
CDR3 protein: CASRVLGTALFSGNNEQFF

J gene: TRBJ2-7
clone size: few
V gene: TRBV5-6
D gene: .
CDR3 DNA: TGTGCCAGCAGCTTGGTCGGGACTGAAGAGCAGTACTTC
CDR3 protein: CASSLVGTEEQYF

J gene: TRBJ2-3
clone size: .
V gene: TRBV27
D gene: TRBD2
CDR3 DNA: TGTGCCAGCAGTTTATGGGCTAGCGGGAGCACAGATACGCAGTATTTT
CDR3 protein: CASSLWASGSTDTQYF

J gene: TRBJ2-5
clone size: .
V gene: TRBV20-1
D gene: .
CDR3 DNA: TGCAGTGCTAGAGATCCGAACAGTGCCGCAGAGACCCAGTACTTC
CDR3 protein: CSARDPNSAAETQYF

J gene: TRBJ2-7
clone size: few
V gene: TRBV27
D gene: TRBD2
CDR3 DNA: TGTGCCAGCAGCCGACTAGCGGGAGAAGTCGGGATCTACGAGCAGTACTTC
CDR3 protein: CASSRLAGEVGIYEQYF

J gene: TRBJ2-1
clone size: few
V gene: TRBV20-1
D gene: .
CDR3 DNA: TGCAGTGCTAGAAGGCCGGGGGATTTCTACAATGAGCAGTTCTTC
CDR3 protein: CSARRPGDFYNEQFF

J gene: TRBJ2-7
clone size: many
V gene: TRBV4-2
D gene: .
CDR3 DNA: TGTGCCAGCAGCCAAGATAGTGCGGTTAGCTCCTACGAGCAGTACTTC
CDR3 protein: CASSQDSAVSSYEQYF

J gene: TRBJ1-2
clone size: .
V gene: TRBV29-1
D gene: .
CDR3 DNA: TGCAGCGTCGCCCCTAGCAAAAGGGAAACCTTC
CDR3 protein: CSVAPSKRETF

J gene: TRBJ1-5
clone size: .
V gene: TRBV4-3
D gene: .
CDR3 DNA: TGCGCCAGCAGCCAAGATATCTTGAATCAGCCCCAGCATTTT
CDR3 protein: CASSQDILNQPQHF

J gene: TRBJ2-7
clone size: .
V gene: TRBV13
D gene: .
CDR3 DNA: TGTGCCAGCAGCCCTGGACGGAACTCATACGAGCAGTACTTC
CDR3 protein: CASSPGRNSYEQYF

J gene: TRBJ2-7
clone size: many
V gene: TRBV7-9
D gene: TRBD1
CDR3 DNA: TGTGCCAGCAGCTTCGGGACAGGAAGAGGCGAGCAGTACTTC
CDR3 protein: CASSFGTGRGEQYF

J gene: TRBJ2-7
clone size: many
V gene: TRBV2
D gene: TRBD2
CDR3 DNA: TGTGCCAGCAGTGACTGGAGACTAGCGGGAGCACACTCCTACGAGCAGTACTTC
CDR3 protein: CASSDWRLAGAHSYEQYF

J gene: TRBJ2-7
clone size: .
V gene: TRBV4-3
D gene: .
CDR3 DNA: TGCGCCAGCAGCCAAGTTTTGGGAGTCAACGAGCAGTACTTC
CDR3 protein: CASSQVLGVNEQYF

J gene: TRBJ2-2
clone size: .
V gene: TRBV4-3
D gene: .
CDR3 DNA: TGCGCCAGCAGCCAAGATCTAAATTGGGGAGGTCCGAACACCGGGGAGCTGTTTTTT
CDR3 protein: CASSQDLNWGGPNTGELFF

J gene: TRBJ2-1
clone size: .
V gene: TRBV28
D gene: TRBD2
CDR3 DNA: TGTGCCCTGACTAGCGGGAGGGCCCATTCGGGTGAGCAGTTCTTC
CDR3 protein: CALTSGRAHSGEQFF

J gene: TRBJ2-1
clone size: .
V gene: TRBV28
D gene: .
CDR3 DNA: TGTGCCAGCAGTTTACTAGCTCTCGGCAATGAGCAGTTCTTC
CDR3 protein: CASSLLALGNEQFF

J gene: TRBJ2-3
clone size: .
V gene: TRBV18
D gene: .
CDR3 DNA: TGTGCCAGCTCAGGGATAGAGGGGAGCACAGATACGCAGTATTTT
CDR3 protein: CASSGIEGSTDTQYF

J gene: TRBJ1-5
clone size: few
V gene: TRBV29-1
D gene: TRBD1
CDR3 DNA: TGCAGCGTTCGGGACAGGGCCCATAGCAATCAGCCCCAGCATTTT
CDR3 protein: CSVRDRAHSNQPQHF

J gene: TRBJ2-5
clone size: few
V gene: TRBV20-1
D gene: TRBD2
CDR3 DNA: TGCAGTGCTAGAGTTCCGGGACTAGCGGGAGGGCCCGTGTACCAAGAGACCCAGTACTTC
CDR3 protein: CSARVPGLAGGPVYQETQYF

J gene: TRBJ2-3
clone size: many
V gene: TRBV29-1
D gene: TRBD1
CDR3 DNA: TGCAGCGTTGGACAGGGCGTTAGCACAGATACGCAGTATTTT
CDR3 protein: CSVGQGVSTDTQYF

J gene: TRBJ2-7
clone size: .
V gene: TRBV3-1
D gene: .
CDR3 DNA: TGTGCCAGCAGCCAAGAGGGTCGCGGAACCTACGAGCAGTACTTC
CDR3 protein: CASSQEGRGTYEQYF

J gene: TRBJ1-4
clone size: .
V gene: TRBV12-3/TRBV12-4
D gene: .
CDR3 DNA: TGTGCCAGCAGCCTACAGCGAGAAAAACTGTTTTTT
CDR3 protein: CASSLQREKLFF

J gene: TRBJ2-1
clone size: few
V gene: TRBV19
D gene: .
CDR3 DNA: TGTGCCAGTAGTATAACGCCAACCTACAATGAGCAGTTCTTC
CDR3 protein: CASSITPTYNEQFF